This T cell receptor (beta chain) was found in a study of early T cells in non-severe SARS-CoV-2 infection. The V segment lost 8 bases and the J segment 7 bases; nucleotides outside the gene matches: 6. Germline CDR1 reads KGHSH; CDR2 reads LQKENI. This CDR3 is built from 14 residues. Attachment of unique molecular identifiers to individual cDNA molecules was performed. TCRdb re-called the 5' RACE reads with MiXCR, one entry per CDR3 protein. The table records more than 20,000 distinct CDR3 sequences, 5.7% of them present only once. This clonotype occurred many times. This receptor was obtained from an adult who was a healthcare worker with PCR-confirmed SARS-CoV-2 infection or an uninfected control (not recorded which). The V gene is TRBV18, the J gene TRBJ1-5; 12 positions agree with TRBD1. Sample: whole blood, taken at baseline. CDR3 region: CASRGTGGDQPQHF. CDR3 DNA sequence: TGTGCCAGCCGCGGGACAGGGGGCGACCAGCCCCAGCATTTT.